This TCR beta chain was found in a study of T cell repertoires in cytomegalovirus infection. Turning to the study itself: Shared public TCR beta signatures pointed to both CMV infection and a matching HLA type.

Per germline, CDR1 SGHAT and CDR2 FQNNGV. The ends were cut back, 5 bases at V and 4 bases at J, with 14 bases in the middle. This CDR3 is built from 14 residues. This clonotype has a handful of counts. Its antigen is currently unknown. Study-level points and caveats: Clonotype analysis showed dominance of the ex vivo response by HLA-C-restricted CMV-specific TCR beta clonotypes.

TCRdb independently ran MiXCR on the reads; one entry per CDR3 protein. This sample has 150,000 to 190,000 distinct CDR3 sequences; about a quarter occur once, and the top ten carry roughly 9.8%. This rearrangement joins TRBV11-2 to TRBJ1-2; unclear D gene. This sequence originates from a human donor in good health (CMV status not recorded). Some clones in this sample may be carry-over from other donors' samples. Material for sequencing was PBMCs. The CDR3 DNA follows: TGTGCCAGCAGCCCACCCGGACGGAGCTATGGCTACACCTTC. The encoded protein is CASSPPGRSYGYTF. The entire variable domain, with the rest obtained from reference TRBV11-2 and TRBJ1-2, is as follows: EAGVAQSPRYKIIEKRQSVAFWCNPISGHATLYWYQQILGQGPKLLIQFQNNGVVDDSQLPKDRFSAERLKGVDSTLKIQPAKLEDSAVYLCASSPPGRSYGYTFGSGTRLTVV.